The source of this T cell receptor (beta chain) is a study of T cells expressing NK-cell markers. Germline values: CDR1 SGHRS, CDR2 YFSETQ. The CDR3 runs to 14 residues. Reanalyzing the 5' RACE reads, TCRdb keeps one entry per CDR3 protein, without DNA. The sample's table shows about 550,000 distinct CDR3 sequences. The sample consisted of blood T cells: a sorted CD56 or NKG2C T cell subset, CD4+ or CD8+ T cells, or bulk PBMC T cells (not recorded which). The chain recombines TRBV5-1 with TRBJ1-2; no DNA is available, so the TRBD1 call from TCRdb remains unchecked. The TCR was taken from a man between 18 and 35 years old in good health. CDR3 amino acids: CASSGTQGMAGYTF.